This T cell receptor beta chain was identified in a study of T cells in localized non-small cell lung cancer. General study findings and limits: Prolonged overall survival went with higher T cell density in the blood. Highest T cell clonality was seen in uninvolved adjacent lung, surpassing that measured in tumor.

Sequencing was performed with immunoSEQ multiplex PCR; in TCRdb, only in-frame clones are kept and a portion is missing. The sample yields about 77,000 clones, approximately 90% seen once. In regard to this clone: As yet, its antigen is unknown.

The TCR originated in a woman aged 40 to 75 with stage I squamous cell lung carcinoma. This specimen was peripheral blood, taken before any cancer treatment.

This CDR3 is CASWGGAQPQHF. Written as DNA, the CDR3 is TGTGCCAGCTGGGGAGGAGCTCAGCCCCAGCATTTT. The chain carries TRBV2 and TRBJ1-5; no definite D call. Germline CDR1 is SNHLY and CDR2 is FYNNEI. The CDR3 runs 12 residues. Deletions cut 8 bases from V and 6 bases from J, with 11 bases between.